The rows below give T cell receptor beta chains drawn from one sample of a study of identical twins. TCRdb reprocessed the 5' RACE reads with MiXCR, giving one entry per CDR3 protein. The sample contains about 920,000 distinct CDR3 sequences, around 12% of which appear only once. These sequences were also reported in another study, on yellow fever vaccine responses in identical twins.

The sample consisted of PBMCs. The receptors were gathered from a woman between 18 and 30 years old in good health. Each CDR3 is given with its conserved first and last residue. Each record gives: CDR3 protein, CDR3 DNA, D gene, clone size, V gene, J gene. A D gene is named only where the DNA matches it firmly. Only part of the rows carry a size: once, few, many, or a class if the clone is expanded.

CDR3 protein: CSASRGGLFSTDTQYF
CDR3 DNA: TGCAGTGCTTCCCGCGGGGGGCTCTTTAGCACAGATACGCAGTATTTT
D gene: TRBD2
clone size: NA
V gene: TRBV20-1
J gene: TRBJ2-3

CDR3 protein: CASSSLPGQINTEAFF
CDR3 DNA: TGCGCCAGCAGCTCTTTGCCGGGACAGATAAACACTGAAGCTTTCTTT
D gene: TRBD1
clone size: NA
V gene: TRBV5-1
J gene: TRBJ1-1

CDR3 protein: CASSDSGGLAGPPRQFF
CDR3 DNA: TGTGCCAGCAGTGACTCGGGGGGACTAGCGGGGCCCCCGCGACAGTTCTTC
D gene: TRBD2
clone size: few
V gene: TRBV6-4
J gene: TRBJ2-1

CDR3 protein: CASSPVGEGVWETQYF
CDR3 DNA: TGTGCCAGCAGCCCCGTGGGTGAGGGTGTTTGGGAGACCCAGTACTTC
D gene: NA
clone size: few
V gene: TRBV6-1
J gene: TRBJ2-5

CDR3 protein: CASSLGSPPQYF
CDR3 DNA: TGTGCCAGCTCCCTTGGGAGTCCGCCGCAGTATTTT
D gene: NA
clone size: few
V gene: TRBV7-3
J gene: TRBJ2-3

CDR3 protein: CSARDVATDTQYF
CDR3 DNA: TGCAGTGCTAGAGATGTGGCCACAGATACGCAGTATTTT
D gene: NA
clone size: many
V gene: TRBV20-1
J gene: TRBJ2-3

CDR3 protein: CSARDRDPYEQYF
CDR3 DNA: TGCAGTGCTAGGGACAGGGACCCCTACGAGCAGTACTTC
D gene: TRBD1
clone size: NA
V gene: TRBV20-1
J gene: TRBJ2-7

CDR3 protein: CASSEVWFLNQPQHF
CDR3 DNA: TGTGCCAGCAGTGAAGTGTGGTTCCTTAATCAGCCCCAGCATTTT
D gene: NA
clone size: NA
V gene: TRBV6-1
J gene: TRBJ1-5

CDR3 protein: CSARATASTNEKLFF
CDR3 DNA: TGCAGTGCTAGAGCGACAGCCTCAACTAATGAAAAACTGTTTTTT
D gene: NA
clone size: NA
V gene: TRBV20-1
J gene: TRBJ1-4

CDR3 protein: CASSHGLWAFF
CDR3 DNA: TGCGCCAGCTCACACGGGCTGTGGGCTTTCTTT
D gene: NA
clone size: NA
V gene: TRBV4-1
J gene: TRBJ1-1

CDR3 protein: CASSLAIHTSGGAHEQYF
CDR3 DNA: TGTGCCAGCAGTTTAGCTATCCACACTAGCGGGGGTGCCCACGAGCAGTACTTC
D gene: TRBD2
clone size: NA
V gene: TRBV12-3/TRBV12-4
J gene: TRBJ2-7

CDR3 protein: CASSSLGGEPNEQFF
CDR3 DNA: TGCGCCAGCAGCAGTTTAGGGGGGGAGCCCAATGAGCAGTTCTTC
D gene: NA
clone size: many
V gene: TRBV5-1
J gene: TRBJ2-1

CDR3 protein: CASSEPGGGGSGYTF
CDR3 DNA: TGTGCCAGCAGTGAACCTGGAGGGGGCGGCTCTGGCTACACCTTC
D gene: TRBD1
clone size: few
V gene: TRBV25-1
J gene: TRBJ1-2

CDR3 protein: CASSSRRAFQETQYF
CDR3 DNA: TGTGCCAGCAGCTCCCGGCGGGCCTTTCAAGAGACCCAGTACTTC
D gene: NA
clone size: NA
V gene: TRBV7-9
J gene: TRBJ2-5

CDR3 protein: CASSSQGPDEKLFF
CDR3 DNA: TGTGCCAGCAGCTCCCAGGGTCCCGATGAAAAACTGTTTTTT
D gene: NA
clone size: NA
V gene: TRBV5-6
J gene: TRBJ1-4

CDR3 protein: CSARHRGLGQPQHF
CDR3 DNA: TGCAGTGCTAGACATAGGGGGCTCGGTCAGCCCCAGCATTTT
D gene: TRBD1
clone size: many
V gene: TRBV20-1
J gene: TRBJ1-5

CDR3 protein: CASSPQGGRYTDTQYF
CDR3 DNA: TGTGCCAGCAGCCCCCAGGGGGGAAGGTACACAGATACGCAGTATTTT
D gene: NA
clone size: NA
V gene: TRBV7-7
J gene: TRBJ2-3

CDR3 protein: CASSPDATDTQYF
CDR3 DNA: TGCGCCAGCAGCCCGGACGCAACGGATACGCAGTATTTT
D gene: NA
clone size: NA
V gene: TRBV5-1
J gene: TRBJ2-3

CDR3 protein: CASKVSGDNEQFF
CDR3 DNA: TGTGCCAGCAAGGTCTCGGGGGACAATGAGCAGTTCTTC
D gene: NA
clone size: NA
V gene: TRBV28
J gene: TRBJ2-1

CDR3 protein: CASSSLSPGVASYNEQFF
CDR3 DNA: TGTGCCAGCAGTTCTCTTTCCCCAGGTGTGGCCTCATACAATGAGCAGTTCTTC
D gene: NA
clone size: NA
V gene: TRBV28
J gene: TRBJ2-1